These T cell receptor beta chains were read from a single sample in a study of blood T cells in healthy people across ages. Using its own MiXCR run on the 5' RACE reads, TCRdb lists one record per CDR3 protein. Seen here are about 2 million distinct CDR3 sequences, roughly 50% observed once, and the top ten hold 2% to 2.5%. Sequenced: blood. The receptors shown here come from a woman aged 40-49 years in good health. CDR3s include the opening cysteine and the closing phenylalanine or tryptophan. A D gene is named only where the DNA matches it firmly. Rows give clone size only sometimes, using once, few, many, or a class for an expanded clone.

j_call | clone_size | d_call | v_call | cdr3_aa | cdr3_nt
TRBJ2-1 | few | TRBD1 | TRBV9 | CASSAVGTGNEQFF | TGTGCCAGCAGCGCGGTCGGGACAGGCAATGAGCAGTTCTTC
TRBJ2-4 | NA | NA | TRBV20-1 | CSAAQEGNIQYF | TGCAGTGCCGCCCAGGAGGGAAACATTCAGTACTTC
TRBJ2-7 | NA | TRBD2 | TRBV28 | CASSLAVRLAGKPSYEQYF | TGTGCCAGCAGCCTCGCCGTGAGGCTAGCGGGGAAACCCTCCTACGAGCAGTACTTC
TRBJ1-2 | NA | NA | TRBV28 | CASSPSSYGYTF | TGTGCCAGCAGTCCCTCCAGCTATGGCTACACCTTC
TRBJ1-1 | NA | NA | TRBV2 | CASGGRYTEAFF | TGTGCCAGCGGGGGCAGATACACTGAAGCTTTCTTT
TRBJ1-4 | NA | NA | TRBV28 | CAGGEREKLFF | TGTGCCGGAGGGGAGCGCGAAAAACTGTTTTTT
TRBJ2-7 | few | NA | TRBV18 | CASSPQEKTYEQYF | TGTGCCAGCTCACCCCAAGAGAAAACCTACGAGCAGTACTTC
TRBJ2-5 | NA | NA | TRBV7-7 | CASSLAVSETQYF | TGTGCTAGCAGCTTAGCCGTGAGTGAGACCCAGTACTTC
TRBJ2-7 | few | TRBD2 | TRBV27 | CASSLSASGGHYEQYF | TGTGCCAGCAGTTTGAGTGCTAGCGGGGGGCACTACGAGCAGTACTTC
TRBJ2-1 | few | NA | TRBV6-5 | CASSYSWGALSSYNEQFF | TGTGCCAGCAGTTATTCTTGGGGGGCCCTAAGCTCCTACAATGAGCAGTTCTTC
TRBJ2-7 | NA | NA | TRBV6-5 | CASSGVMGANYNEQYF | TGTGCCAGCAGTGGGGTTATGGGGGCTAACTACAATGAGCAGTACTTC
TRBJ2-3 | NA | TRBD2 | TRBV6-2/TRBV6-3 | CASSFPTSGGGDTQYF | TGTGCCAGCAGTTTCCCCACTAGCGGGGGAGGAGATACGCAGTATTTT
TRBJ2-5 | few | NA | TRBV25-1 | CASSEARYTSPYF | TGTGCCAGCAGTGAGGCTCGGTACACGAGTCCGTACTTC
TRBJ1-2 | NA | NA | TRBV13 | CASSQVGAGAGHYGYTF | TGTGCCAGCAGCCAAGTAGGGGCAGGGGCGGGTCACTATGGCTACACCTTC
TRBJ1-4 | NA | TRBD1 | TRBV12-3/TRBV12-4 | CACSLGTGGADDEKLFF | TGTGCCTGCAGTTTAGGGACAGGGGGCGCAGATGACGAAAAACTGTTTTTT
TRBJ1-4 | NA | NA | TRBV9 | CASTPGGNEKLFF | TGTGCCAGCACCCCCGGGGGAAATGAAAAACTGTTTTTT
TRBJ2-3 | NA | NA | TRBV2 | CAMGGDTQYF | TGTGCCATGGGGGGAGATACGCAGTATTTT
TRBJ2-4 | few | NA | TRBV5-6 | CASSLAQLLAKNIQYF | TGTGCCAGCAGCTTGGCGCAATTACTAGCCAAAAACATTCAGTACTTC
TRBJ1-2 | few | NA | TRBV28 | CASSSGYRRNYGYTF | TGTGCCAGCAGTTCGGGATATAGACGGAACTATGGCTACACCTTC
TRBJ2-5 | NA | TRBD1 | TRBV29-1 | CSVERGQGDRETQYF | TGCAGCGTTGAAAGAGGACAGGGGGATAGGGAGACCCAGTACTTC
TRBJ1-1 | NA | NA | TRBV12-3/TRBV12-4 | CASTHRGAEAFF | TGTGCCAGCACCCACCGGGGCGCTGAAGCTTTCTTT
TRBJ2-5 | many | NA | TRBV4-2 | CASSQAGEETQYF | TGCGCCAGCAGCCAAGCAGGGGAGGAGACCCAGTACTTC
TRBJ2-5 | few | TRBD2 | TRBV6-5 | CASSYLAGAGETQYF | TGTGCCAGCAGTTACCTAGCGGGGGCAGGGGAGACCCAGTACTTC